This T cell receptor (beta chain) was sequenced during a study of blood T cell repertoires in COVID-19. Study background: Material from acute and convalescent COVID-19 was sourced from the United States, Italy and Spain. T cells, B-cell-depleted T cells, or PBMCs provided the cDNA or gDNA that served as material.

The CDR3 sequence is 17 residues long. Looked up from germline, CDR1 is SGHDT and CDR2 is YYEEEE. Trimming removed 4 bases at V and 6 bases at J, with 20 bases between. In the source study's methods: How many nucleated cells were present was estimated from reference gene primer amplification. Measured with immunoSEQ multiplex PCR; TCRdb has only the in-frame clones, and not every one. V and J calls and clone size are copied from that table; D and trimming were computed from the DNA. The sample includes roughly 150,000 clones, around four fifths seen only once; the top ten take 6.5% to 9.5%. V and J are TRBV5-6 and TRBJ1-6; weak D call: TRBD1 (5 bases). The TCR sequence derives from a woman older than 75 with COVID-19, enrolled during active disease. The sample consisted of peripheral blood. CDR3 sequence (DNA): TGTGCCAGCAGCGATTACCTGTCAGGGAACTTTAATTCACCCCTCCACTTT. This encodes CASSDYLSGNFNSPLHF.